This T cell receptor (beta chain) was observed in a study of T cells in Graves' hyperthyroidism and ophthalmopathy. The PBMCs were taken from approximately 9.7 ml of fresh peripheral blood. Germline V lookup: CDR1 GTSNPN, CDR2 SVGIG (reference sequence). The CDR3 loop spans 13 amino acids. Trimming took off 0 bases at V and 4 bases at J, with 10 bases between the two ends. This clonotype has at least ten counts. RNA transcripts provided the source from which TCR beta CDR3 regions were amplified. RT-PCR in the first round (using the HTBI primer set) targeted the TCR CDR3. MiXCR, run by TCRdb on the multiplex PCR reads, gives a single entry per CDR3 protein. Of about 330,000 distinct CDR3 sequences listed, approximately 15% are singletons.

This receptor was identified in a middle-aged woman with Graves' ophthalmopathy. The chain links TRBV30 to TRBJ2-7, with D unresolved. Sequences were obtained from blood. Written as DNA, the CDR3 is TGTGCCTGGAGTGTAACGGGTTGGTACGAGCAGTACTTC. As protein: CAWSVTGWYEQYF. Full variable domain (remainder filled in from reference TRBV30 and TRBJ2-7): SQTIHQWPATLVQPVGSPLSLECTVEGTSNPNLYWYRQAAGRGLQLLFYSVGIGQISSEVPQNLSASRPQDRQFILSSKKLLLSDSGFYLCAWSVTGWYEQYFGPGTRLTVT.